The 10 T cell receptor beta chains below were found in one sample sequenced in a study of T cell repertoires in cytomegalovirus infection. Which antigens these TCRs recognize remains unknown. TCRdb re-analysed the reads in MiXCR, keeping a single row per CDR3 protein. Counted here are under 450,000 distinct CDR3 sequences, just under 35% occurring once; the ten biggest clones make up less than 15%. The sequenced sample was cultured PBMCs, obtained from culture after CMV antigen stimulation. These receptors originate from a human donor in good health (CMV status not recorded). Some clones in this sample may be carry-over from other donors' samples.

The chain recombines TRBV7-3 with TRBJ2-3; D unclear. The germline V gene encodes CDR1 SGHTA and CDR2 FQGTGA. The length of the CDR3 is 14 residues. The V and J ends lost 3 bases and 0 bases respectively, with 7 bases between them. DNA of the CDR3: TGTGCCAGCAGCTTGGGGATTAGCACAGATACGCAGTATTTT. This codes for CASSLGISTDTQYF. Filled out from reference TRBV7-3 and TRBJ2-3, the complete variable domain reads GAGVSQTPSNKVTEKGKYVELRCDPISGHTALYWYRQSLGQGPEFLIYFQGTGAADDSGLPNDRFFAVRPEGSVSTLKIQRTERGDSAVYLCASSLGISTDTQYFGPGTRLTVL.

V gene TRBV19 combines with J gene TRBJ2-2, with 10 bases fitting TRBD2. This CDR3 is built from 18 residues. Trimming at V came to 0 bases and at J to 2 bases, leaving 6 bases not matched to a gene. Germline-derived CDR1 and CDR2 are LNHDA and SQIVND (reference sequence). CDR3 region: CASSIDPAGGPNTGELFF. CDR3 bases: TGTGCCAGTAGTATAGACCCAGCGGGAGGGCCTAACACCGGGGAGCTGTTTTTT.

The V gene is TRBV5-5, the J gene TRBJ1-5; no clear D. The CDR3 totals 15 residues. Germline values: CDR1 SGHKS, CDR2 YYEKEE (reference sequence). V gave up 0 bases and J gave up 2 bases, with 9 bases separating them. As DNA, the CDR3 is TGTGCCAGCAGCTTGGTACCGGCCGGCAATCAGCCCCAGCATTTT. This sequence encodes CASSLVPAGNQPQHF.

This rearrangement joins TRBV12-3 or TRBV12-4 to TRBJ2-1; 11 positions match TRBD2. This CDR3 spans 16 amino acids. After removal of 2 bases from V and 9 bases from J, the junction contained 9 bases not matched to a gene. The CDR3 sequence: CASSLLLAGGPSEQFF. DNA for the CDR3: TGTGCCAGCAGTTTACTATTAGCGGGAGGGCCTAGTGAGCAGTTCTTC.

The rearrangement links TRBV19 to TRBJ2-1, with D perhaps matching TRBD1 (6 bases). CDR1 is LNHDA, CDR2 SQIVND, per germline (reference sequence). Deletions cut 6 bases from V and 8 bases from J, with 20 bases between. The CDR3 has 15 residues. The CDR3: CASSNPQGREDEQFF. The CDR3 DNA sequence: TGTGCCAGTAGCAACCCTCAGGGGCGCGAGGATGAGCAGTTCTTC.

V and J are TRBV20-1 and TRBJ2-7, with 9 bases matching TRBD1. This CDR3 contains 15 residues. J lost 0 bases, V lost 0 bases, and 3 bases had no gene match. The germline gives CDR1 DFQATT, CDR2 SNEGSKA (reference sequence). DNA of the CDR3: TGCAGTGCTAGAGATAGGGGACAGGGCTCCTACGAGCAGTACTTC. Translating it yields CSARDRGQGSYEQYF.

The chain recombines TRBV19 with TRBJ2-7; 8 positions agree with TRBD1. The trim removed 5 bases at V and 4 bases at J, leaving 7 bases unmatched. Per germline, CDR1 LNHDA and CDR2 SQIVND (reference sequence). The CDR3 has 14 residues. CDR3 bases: TGTGCCAGTAGTTGGAACAGGGGGACTTACGAGCAGTACTTC. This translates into CASSWNRGTYEQYF.

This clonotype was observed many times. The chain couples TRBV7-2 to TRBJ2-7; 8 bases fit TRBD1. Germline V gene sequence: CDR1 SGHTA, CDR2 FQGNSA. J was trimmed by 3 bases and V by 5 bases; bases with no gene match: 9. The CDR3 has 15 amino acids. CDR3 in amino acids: CASSIRTGTNYEQYV. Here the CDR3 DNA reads TGTGCCAGCAGCATCCGGACAGGGACCAACTACGAGCAGTACGTC.

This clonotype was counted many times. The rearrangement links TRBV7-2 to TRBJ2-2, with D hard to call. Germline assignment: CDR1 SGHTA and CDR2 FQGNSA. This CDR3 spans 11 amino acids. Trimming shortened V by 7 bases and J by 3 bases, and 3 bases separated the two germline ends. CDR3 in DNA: TGTGCCAGCAAATACACCGGGGAGCTGTTTTTT. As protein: CASKYTGELFF.

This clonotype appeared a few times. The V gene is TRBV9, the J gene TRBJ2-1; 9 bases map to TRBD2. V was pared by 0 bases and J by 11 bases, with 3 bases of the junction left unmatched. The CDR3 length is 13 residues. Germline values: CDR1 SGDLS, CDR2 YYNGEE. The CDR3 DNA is TGTGCCAGCAGCGTAGACCTAGCGGGAAAGCAGTTCTTC. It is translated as CASSVDLAGKQFF.